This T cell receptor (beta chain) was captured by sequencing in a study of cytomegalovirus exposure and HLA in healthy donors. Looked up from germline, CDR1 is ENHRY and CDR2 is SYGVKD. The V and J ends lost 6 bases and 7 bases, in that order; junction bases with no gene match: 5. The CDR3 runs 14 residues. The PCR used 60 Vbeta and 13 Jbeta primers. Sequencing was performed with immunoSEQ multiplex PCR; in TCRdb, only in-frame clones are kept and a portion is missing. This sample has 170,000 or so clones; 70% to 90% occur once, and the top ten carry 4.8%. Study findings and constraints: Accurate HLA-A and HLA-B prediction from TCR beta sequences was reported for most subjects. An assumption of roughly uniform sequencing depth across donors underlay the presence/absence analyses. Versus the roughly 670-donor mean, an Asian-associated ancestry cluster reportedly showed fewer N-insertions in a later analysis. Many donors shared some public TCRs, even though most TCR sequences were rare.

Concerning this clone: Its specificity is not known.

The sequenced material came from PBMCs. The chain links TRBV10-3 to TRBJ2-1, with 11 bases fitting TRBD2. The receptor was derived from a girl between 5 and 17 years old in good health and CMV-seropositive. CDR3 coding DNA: TGTGCCATCAGACTAGCGGGGGCCGGGAATGAGCAGTTCTTC. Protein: CAIRLAGAGNEQFF.